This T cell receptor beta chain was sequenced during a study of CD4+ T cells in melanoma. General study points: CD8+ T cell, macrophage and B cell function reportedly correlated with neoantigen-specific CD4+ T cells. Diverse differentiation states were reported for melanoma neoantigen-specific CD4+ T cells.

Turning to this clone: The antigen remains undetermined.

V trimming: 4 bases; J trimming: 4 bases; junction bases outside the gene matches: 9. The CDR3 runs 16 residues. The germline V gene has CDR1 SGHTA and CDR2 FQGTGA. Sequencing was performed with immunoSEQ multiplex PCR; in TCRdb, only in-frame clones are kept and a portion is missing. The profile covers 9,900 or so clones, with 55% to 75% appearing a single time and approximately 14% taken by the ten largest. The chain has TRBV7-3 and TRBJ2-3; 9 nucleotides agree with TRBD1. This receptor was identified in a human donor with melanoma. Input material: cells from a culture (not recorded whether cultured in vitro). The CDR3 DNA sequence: TGTGCCAGCAGCTCCAAGGGACAGGGAAGTGCAGATACGCAGTATTTT. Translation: CASSSKGQGSADTQYF.